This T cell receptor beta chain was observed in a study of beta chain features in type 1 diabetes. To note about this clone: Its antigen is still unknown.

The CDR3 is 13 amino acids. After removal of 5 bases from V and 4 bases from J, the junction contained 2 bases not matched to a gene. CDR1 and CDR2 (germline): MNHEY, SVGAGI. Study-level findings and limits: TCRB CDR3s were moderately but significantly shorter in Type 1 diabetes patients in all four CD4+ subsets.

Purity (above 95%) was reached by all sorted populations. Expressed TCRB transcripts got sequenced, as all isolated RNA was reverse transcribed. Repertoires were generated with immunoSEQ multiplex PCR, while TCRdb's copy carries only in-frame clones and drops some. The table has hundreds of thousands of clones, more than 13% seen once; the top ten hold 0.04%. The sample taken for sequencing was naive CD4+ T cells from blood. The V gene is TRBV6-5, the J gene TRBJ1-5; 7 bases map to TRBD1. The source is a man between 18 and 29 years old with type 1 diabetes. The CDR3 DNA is TGTGCCAGCAGTGACAGGGAAAATCAGCCCCAGCATTTT. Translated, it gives CASSDRENQPQHF.